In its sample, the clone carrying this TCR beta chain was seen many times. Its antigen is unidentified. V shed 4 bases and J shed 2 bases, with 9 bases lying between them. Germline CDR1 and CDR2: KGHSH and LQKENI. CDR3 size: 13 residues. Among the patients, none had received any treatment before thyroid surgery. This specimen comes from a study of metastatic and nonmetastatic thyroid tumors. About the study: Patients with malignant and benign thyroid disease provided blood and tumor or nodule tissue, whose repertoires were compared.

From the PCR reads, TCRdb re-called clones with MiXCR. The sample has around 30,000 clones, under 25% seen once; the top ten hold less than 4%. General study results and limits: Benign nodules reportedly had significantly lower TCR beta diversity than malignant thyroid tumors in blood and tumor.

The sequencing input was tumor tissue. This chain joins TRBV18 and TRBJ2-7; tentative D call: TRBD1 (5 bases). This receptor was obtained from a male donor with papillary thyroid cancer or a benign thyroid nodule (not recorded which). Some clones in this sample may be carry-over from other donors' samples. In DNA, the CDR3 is TGTGCCAGCTCACTGGACAATACCTACGAGCAGTACTTC. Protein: CASSLDNTYEQYF.